The 18 T cell receptor beta chains below all came from one sample that was sequenced in a study of CD8+CD57+ T cells in acquired aplastic anemia. Genomic DNA, serving as template, underwent TCR beta VDJ and CDR3 profiling. TCRdb processed the reads anew with MiXCR; each CDR3 protein has one entry. Counted here are 450,000 to 550,000 distinct CDR3 sequences, roughly 34% occurring once; the ten biggest clones make up 0.7% to 1%. CD8+CD57+ cell expansion, shown by flow cytometry, had occurred in the patients selected for sequencing. Material: sorted CD4+, CD8+, or CD8+CD57+ T cells (not recorded which) from PBMCs. Receptor source: a human donor with aplastic anemia.

This clonotype was observed many times. This chain connects TRBV29-1 to TRBJ2-3; a weak D match, TRBD1 (6 bases). CDR3 length: 14 amino acids. Germline V gene sequence: CDR1 SQVTM, CDR2 ANQGSEA. V was cut by 2 bases and J by 2 bases, with 11 bases left in between. CDR3 sequence reads: CSVESGGLTDTQYF. CDR3 bases: TGCAGCGTTGAATCTGGGGGCCTCACAGATACGCAGTATTTT.

The chain combines TRBV6-5 with TRBJ1-1; TRBD1 matches at 7 bases. The CDR3 has 14 amino acids. Per germline, CDR1 MNHEY and CDR2 SVGAGI. V gave up 5 bases and J gave up 3 bases; unmatched junction bases: 6. Here the CDR3 reads CASSNPTGDTEAFF. The CDR3 coding sequence is TGTGCCAGCAGTAACCCTACAGGGGACACTGAAGCTTTCTTT.

Points on this clonotype: No DNA is shown, since the ends of the CDR3 on it are uncertain; the CDR3 is the one TCRdb lists. The V and J genes are TRBV12-1 and TRBJ2-3; the tabulated D call, TRBD1, remains unverified against the DNA. TRBV12-1 is described as a pseudogene. The CDR3 spans 18 residues, counting both ends. CDR3 loop: CASSFTVTWGGGTDTQYF.

The chain links TRBV14 to TRBJ1-4, with 7 bases matching TRBD1. Losses at the gene ends were 7 bases for V and 8 bases for J; bases not matched to a gene: 13. The CDR3 runs 15 residues. Looked up from germline, CDR1 is SGHDN and CDR2 is FVKESK. CDR3 sequence reads: CASTGLQGNEEKLFF. For the CDR3, the DNA is TGTGCCAGCACCGGACTACAGGGGAATGAGGAAAAACTGTTTTTT.

The sample holds many counts of this clonotype. The chain has TRBV9 and TRBJ2-7, with D possibly matching TRBD2 (7 bases). Germline V gene lookup returns CDR1 SGDLS and CDR2 YYNGEE. This CDR3 spans 14 amino acids. V gave up 0 bases and J gave up 2 bases, with 9 bases separating them. CDR3 protein: CASSVAGGPYEQYF. As DNA, the CDR3 is TGTGCCAGCAGCGTAGCGGGGGGCCCCTACGAGCAGTACTTC.

In this sample, this clonotype turned up many times. The chain has TRBV20-1 and TRBJ2-5; unclear D gene. The CDR3 has 12 amino acids. Trimming shortened V by 6 bases and J by 6 bases, and 14 bases separated the two germline ends. CDR1 DFQATT and CDR2 SNEGSKA come from the germline V gene (reference sequence). The CDR3 reads CSAQGPGKTQYF. CDR3 coding DNA: TGCAGTGCCCAAGGACCCGGCAAGACCCAGTACTTC.

Ten or more counts support this clonotype. The CDR3 sequence: CATSDGDGGQETQYF. CDR3 coding DNA: TGTGCCACCAGTGATGGCGATGGCGGGCAAGAGACCCAGTACTTC. This chain links TRBV24-1 with TRBJ2-5; D might be TRBD2 (5 bases). The length of the CDR3 is 15 residues. Germline V gene sequence: CDR1 KGHDR, CDR2 SFDVKD. The V end lost 3 bases, the J end lost 2 bases, and 12 bases lay between the germline ends.

This clonotype was observed at least ten times. This chain joins TRBV2 and TRBJ1-1; D not resolved. The germline gives CDR1 SNHLY, CDR2 FYNNEI. The length of the CDR3 is 13 residues. Trimming removed 6 bases from V and 2 bases from J, with 10 bases in between. The CDR3 DNA follows: TGTGCCAGCAGGGGCTTAAGAAACACTGAAGCTTTCTTT. It specifies CASRGLRNTEAFF.

Turning to this clonotype: A much larger clone differs from this one at a single base, so this may be a read error. This chain joins TRBV11-2 and TRBJ1-5, with 10 bases fitting TRBD1. This CDR3 has 17 residues. V shed 5 bases, J shed 2 bases, and the junction held 9 bases outside the gene matches. Germline CDR1 is SGHAT and CDR2 is FQNNGV. The CDR3 sequence: CASSPRTGGIGNQPQHF. DNA for the CDR3: TGTGCCAGCAGCCCTCGGACAGGGGGTATTGGCAATCAGCCCCAGCATTTT.

The chain carries TRBV5-1 and TRBJ1-4, with 7 bases that match TRBD1. This CDR3 comprises 15 residues. Germline V gene data show CDR1 as SGHRS and CDR2 as YFSETQ. V lost 0 bases and J lost 5; bases outside the gene matches: 4. For the CDR3, the DNA is TGCGCCAGCAGCTTGGAGGGACAGCGGAATGAAAAACTGTTTTTT. This codes for CASSLEGQRNEKLFF. Filled out from reference TRBV5-1 and TRBJ1-4, the complete variable domain reads KAGVTQTPRYLIKTRGQQVTLSCSPISGHRSVSWYQQTPGQGLQFLFEYFSETQRNKGNFPGRFSGRQFSNSRSEMNVSTLELGDSALYLCASSLEGQRNEKLFFGSGTQLSVL.

The V and J genes are TRBV4-1 and TRBJ2-7; the match to TRBD1 covers 10 bases. Germline V gene sequence: CDR1 MGHRA, CDR2 YSYEKL. The CDR3 is made up of 16 amino acids. The trim removed 2 bases at V and 1 base at J, leaving 5 bases unmatched. The CDR3 region has the DNA TGCGCCAGCAGCCAACAACCGGGACAGGGGTCCTACGAGCAGTACTTC. Its translation is CASSQQPGQGSYEQYF.

Note on this clonotype: This sequence may be a read error, since a much larger clone differs from it by one base. V gene TRBV20-1 combines with J gene TRBJ2-5, with D possibly TRBD2 on 6 matching bases. Per the germline V gene, CDR1 is DFQATT and CDR2 is SNEGSKA (reference sequence). The CDR3 totals 15 residues. In nucleotides, the CDR3 is TGCAGTGCTGGTCCTGGCGGGATGGGGCAAGAGACCAAGTACTTC. Amino acid sequence: CSAGPGGMGQETKYF.

The chain uses TRBV30 and TRBJ2-1; a possible D gene is TRBD2 (5 bases). This CDR3 has 13 residues. The germline V gene encodes CDR1 GTSNPN and CDR2 SVGIG (reference sequence). V dropped 3 bases and J dropped 5 bases, with 11 bases sitting between them. The CDR3, as DNA: TGTGCCTGGAGGCCTCCTAGCCACAATGAGCAGTTCTTC. This translates into CAWRPPSHNEQFF.

The V and J genes are TRBV5-1 and TRBJ1-3; D not resolved. Per germline, CDR1 SGHRS and CDR2 YFSETQ. Trimming removed 0 bases at V and 0 bases at J, with 10 bases between. The CDR3 length is 16 residues. CDR3 DNA sequence: TGCGCCAGCAGCTTGGTCCAGGCCTTCTCTGGAAACACCATATATTTT. This gives the protein CASSLVQAFSGNTIYF. The whole variable domain, filled in from reference TRBV5-1 and TRBJ1-3, reads KAGVTQTPRYLIKTRGQQVTLSCSPISGHRSVSWYQQTPGQGLQFLFEYFSETQRNKGNFPGRFSGRQFSNSRSEMNVSTLELGDSALYLCASSLVQAFSGNTIYFGEGSWLTVV.

A word on this clonotype: Just one base apart from a much larger clone, this may be a read error. V is TRBV20-1 and J is TRBJ1-2, with 8 bases aligning to TRBD1. The germline gives CDR1 DFQATT, CDR2 SNEGSKA (reference sequence). With V trimmed by 2 bases and J by 5 bases, 10 bases remained unmatched. The CDR3 consists of 15 residues. CDR3 region: CSARPHQGAGYGYTF. CDR3 nucleotide sequence: TGCAGTGCTAGACCTCATCAGGGGGCCGGGTATGGCTACACCTTC.

This chain joins TRBV10-3 and TRBJ1-3; D remains ambiguous. The CDR3 is made up of 14 amino acids. Germline V gene data show CDR1 as ENHRY and CDR2 as SYGVKD. The CDR3 DNA is TGTGCTAGAGAGAAACGGGTCTCTGGAAACACCATATATTTT. Amino acids: CAREKRVSGNTIYF.

This sequence joins TRBV2 and TRBJ2-1, with D unclear. CDR3 length: 12 amino acids. Germline V lookup: CDR1 SNHLY, CDR2 FYNNEI. V was clipped by 5 bases and J by 5 bases, with 7 bases between them. CDR3: CASSPFDNEQFF. The CDR3 nucleotides are TGTGCCAGCAGTCCTTTTGACAATGAGCAGTTCTTC.

A remark on this clonotype: A much larger clone lies one base from this, so it may be a read error. The chain recombines TRBV20-1 with TRBJ1-2, with TRBD1 matching over 7 bases. The trim removed 7 bases at V and 3 bases at J, leaving 5 bases unmatched. Germline CDR1 and CDR2: DFQATT and SNEGSKA (reference sequence). The CDR3 runs 12 residues. CDR3 in DNA: TGCAGTGGGACCAGGGGGGACTATGGCTACACCTTC. Translating gives CSGTRGDYGYTF.